The 27 T cell receptor beta chains below come from one sample, sequenced in a study of T cell repertoires in cytomegalovirus infection. Each CDR3 protein gets one entry after TCRdb re-called the reads with MiXCR. The sample yields about 260,000 distinct CDR3 sequences, 9.1% seen once. Sequenced: PBMCs. These receptors were obtained from a human donor in good health (CMV status not recorded). Some clones in this sample may be carry-over from other donors' samples.

About this clonotype: Germline is not matched at one junction end, which may reflect a read error. CDR3 nucleotides: TGTGCCAGCTCCTCTGACAAGGCTCCGACCGCCTTC. It specifies CASSSDKAPTAF. The rearrangement joins TRBV11-3 to TRBJ1-2; D is uncertain. The CDR3 has 12 residues. Germline loops: CDR1 SGHNT, CDR2 YENEEA.

This clonotype has a count of ten or more. The CDR3 region has the DNA TGTGCCAGCAGCGCCCCGGGACAGAGTAGCAATCAGCCCCAGCATTTT. This translates into CASSAPGQSSNQPQHF. This chain links TRBV7-2 with TRBJ1-5; 7 nucleotides agree with TRBD1. V lost 5 bases and J lost 0; bases outside the gene matches: 7. The CDR3 sequence is 16 residues long. The germline CDR1 and CDR2 sequences are SGHTA and FQGNSA.

In this sample, this clonotype turned up many times. The rearrangement uses TRBV20-1 and TRBJ1-2; 8 bases fit TRBD1. The CDR3 is 14 amino acids. The germline gives CDR1 DFQATT, CDR2 SNEGSKA (reference sequence). Losses at the gene ends were 5 bases for V and 3 bases for J; bases not matched to a gene: 8. This CDR3 reads CSAPMDRVDYGYTF. DNA of the CDR3: TGCAGTGCTCCAATGGACAGGGTGGACTATGGCTACACCTTC.

This clonotype was seen repeatedly, ten times or more. The chain recombines TRBV12-3 or TRBV12-4 with TRBJ1-5; 7 bases fit TRBD1. This CDR3 has 14 residues. V was clipped by 5 bases and J by 3 bases; unmatched bases: 4. The CDR3 region is CASSRDSLNQPQHF. The CDR3 DNA is TGTGCCAGCAGTCGGGACAGCCTCAATCAGCCCCAGCATTTT.

The table lists this clonotype with many counts. This chain joins TRBV6-2 or TRBV6-3 and TRBJ2-7; TRBD2 agrees at 10 bases. Looked up from germline, CDR1 is MNHEY and CDR2 is SVGEGT. The CDR3 spans 16 residues. J was trimmed by 7 bases and V by 2 bases; bases with no gene match: 11. CDR3 DNA sequence: TGTGCCAGCAGTTACCCTAGCGGGGGAGATACGAGGGAGCAGTACTTC. This encodes CASSYPSGGDTREQYF.

The rearrangement links TRBV11-2 to TRBJ2-4; a possible D gene is TRBD1 (5 bases). The germline CDR1 and CDR2 sequences are SGHAT and FQNNGV. The V gene lost 0 bases and the J gene lost 8 bases, with 11 bases spanning the gap. This CDR3 contains 14 residues. The CDR3 reads CASSLESRADIQYF. The CDR3 DNA sequence: TGTGCCAGCAGCTTAGAATCCAGGGCGGACATTCAGTACTTC.

This clonotype appeared a few times. The genes are TRBV9 and TRBJ2-7, with TRBD1 matching 9 bases. J was trimmed by 4 bases and V by 3 bases; bases with no gene match: 2. The CDR3 contains 13 residues. Looked up from germline, CDR1 is SGDLS and CDR2 is YYNGEE. CDR3 sequence: CASSGDRAYEQYF. In nucleotides, the CDR3 is TGTGCCAGCAGCGGGGACAGGGCTTACGAGCAGTACTTC.

This clonotype was seen ten or more times. The chain couples TRBV28 to TRBJ2-7; D not resolved. V lost 2 bases to trimming and J lost 3 bases, with 5 bases between them. Germline V gene lookup returns CDR1 MDHEN and CDR2 SYDVKM. The CDR3 has 12 residues. The CDR3 region has the DNA TGTGCCAGCAGTTTAAAATTCTACGAGCAGTACTTC. This gives the protein CASSLKFYEQYF.

There are many counts of this clonotype. The chain has TRBV7-2 and TRBJ2-3; D uncertain. CDR1 and CDR2 (germline): SGHTA, FQGNSA. The CDR3 spans 13 residues. The V end was cut by 4 bases, the J end by 6 bases, with 11 bases between. CDR3 in DNA: TGTGCCAGCAGCTCTCAACCTCGGGATACGCAGTATTTT. Protein product: CASSSQPRDTQYF.

Many counts were recorded for this clonotype. The gene calls are TRBV20-1 and TRBJ1-2; no clear D. V lost 4 bases and J lost 6, with 15 bases in between. The length of the CDR3 is 13 residues. Germline V CDR1 and CDR2: DFQATT, SNEGSKA (reference sequence). CDR3 in DNA: TGCAGTGCTATGGAGTCGACTATTCATGGCTACACCTTC. It is translated as CSAMESTIHGYTF.

This clonotype was seen many times. The V and J genes are TRBV7-2 and TRBJ1-1; the D is unclear. There are 13 residues in the CDR3. The V gene lost 0 bases and the J gene lost 4 bases, with 6 bases spanning the gap. The germline gives CDR1 SGHTA, CDR2 FQGNSA. The CDR3 loop is CASSLALSTEAFF. The DNA of the CDR3 is TGTGCCAGCAGCTTAGCGTTATCCACTGAAGCTTTCTTT.

This clonotype was seen only a few times. The gene calls are TRBV20-1 and TRBJ2-7; D is tentatively TRBD1 or TRBD2 (6 bases each). CDR1 is DFQATT and CDR2 is SNEGSKA in the germline V gene (reference sequence). Trimming took 6 bases from V and 13 from J, leaving 19 bases between them. This CDR3 comprises 11 residues. The CDR3 coding sequence is TGCAGTGCCGCCCTGGGGGGCTTTATTTACTTC. This sequence encodes CSAALGGFIYF.

This sequence joins TRBV6-2 or TRBV6-3 and TRBJ2-2; possible D gene TRBD1, 5 bases. This CDR3 is 15 amino acids long. CDR1 is MNHEY, CDR2 SVGEGT, per germline. V shed 2 bases and J shed 4 bases, with 11 bases lying between them. The CDR3 bases are TGTGCCAGCAGTTACGTCGGCAGGGCCACCGGGGAGCTGTTTTTT. Translating gives CASSYVGRATGELFF.

This clonotype was seen a handful of times. This sequence joins TRBV7-2 and TRBJ2-1, with 12 bases matching TRBD2. This CDR3 contains 17 residues. The germline V gene has CDR1 SGHTA and CDR2 FQGNSA. The ends lost 5 bases at V and 3 bases at J; junction bases unmatched: 8. CDR3 amino acids: CASSPTSGGRYYNEQFF. The DNA for the CDR3 is TGTGCCAGCAGCCCAACTAGCGGGGGGCGATACTACAATGAGCAGTTCTTC.

This clonotype was seen many times. The chain couples TRBV4-3 to TRBJ2-7, with TRBD2 identical over 10 bases. In germline, CDR1 is LGHNA, CDR2 YSLEER. CDR3 length: 16 amino acids. With V trimmed by 1 base and J by 6 bases, 9 bases remained unmatched. The CDR3 sequence: CASSQGAAGGPVEQYF. The CDR3 nucleotides are TGCGCCAGCAGCCAAGGGGCAGCGGGGGGGCCTGTCGAGCAGTACTTC.

The chain has TRBV7-9 and TRBJ1-4; maybe TRBD1 (6 bases). Germline CDR1 and CDR2: SEHNR and FQNEAQ (reference sequence). The V gene lost 2 bases and the J gene lost 0 bases, with 13 bases spanning the gap. The CDR3 is 17 amino acids. The CDR3 bases are TGTGCCAGCAGCTTATCACAGGGCACCACAACTAATGAAAAACTGTTTTTT. Amino acid sequence: CASSLSQGTTTNEKLFF.

This clonotype was seen ten or more times. This chain joins TRBV28 and TRBJ1-2; 10 bases are shared with TRBD1. Germline loops: CDR1 MDHEN, CDR2 SYDVKM. Losses at the gene ends were 6 bases for V and 13 bases for J; bases not matched to a gene: 17. CDR3 length equals 15 residues. CDR3 amino acids: CASRGTGTGEAGSTF. Written as DNA, the CDR3 is TGTGCCAGCAGGGGGACCGGGACAGGGGAAGCCGGGTCCACCTTC.

The chain employs TRBV11-2 and TRBJ2-4; tentatively, D is TRBD2 (6 bases). Trimming took 0 bases from V and 2 from J, leaving 8 bases between them. This CDR3 comprises 15 residues. The germline gives CDR1 SGHAT, CDR2 FQNNGV. The CDR3 loop reads CASSLEGGTKNIQYF. CDR3 sequence (DNA): TGTGCCAGCAGCTTAGAGGGAGGAACCAAAAACATTCAGTACTTC.

In this sample, this clonotype turned up many times. The J gene is TRBJ1-5, the V gene TRBV7-2; D gene unclear. Germline V gives CDR1 SGHTA, CDR2 FQGNSA. V was clipped by 4 bases and J by 5 bases, with 15 bases between them. This CDR3 contains 15 residues. The CDR3: CASSSQSSIYQPQHF. CDR3 DNA sequence: TGTGCCAGCAGCTCCCAATCCAGTATTTATCAGCCCCAGCATTTT.

The CDR3 loop is CSARPGTGQETQYF. As DNA, the CDR3 is TGCAGTGCTAGGCCCGGGACAGGTCAAGAGACCCAGTACTTC. J is TRBJ2-5 and V is TRBV20-1, with 8 bases lining up with TRBD1. V shed 3 bases, J shed 2 bases, and the junction held 5 bases outside the gene matches. The CDR3 extends over 14 amino acids. Germline V gives CDR1 DFQATT, CDR2 SNEGSKA (reference sequence).

This clonotype was counted ten times or more. The V and J genes are TRBV7-2 and TRBJ2-7; D uncertain. V lost 1 base and J 3 bases, leaving 10 bases between the germline ends. The CDR3 has 14 amino acids. Germline-derived CDR1 and CDR2 are SGHTA and FQGNSA. The CDR3 DNA sequence: TGTGCCAGCAGCTTAGGGGTAGAAAACTACGAGCAGTACTTC. This gives the protein CASSLGVENYEQYF.

There are many counts of this clonotype. The V gene is TRBV19, the J gene TRBJ1-5; TRBD1 agrees at 8 bases. Germline V CDR1 and CDR2: LNHDA, SQIVND (reference sequence). The V and J ends lost 4 bases and 4 bases, in that order; junction bases with no gene match: 6. The CDR3 totals 15 residues. In DNA, the CDR3 is TGTGCCAGTAGTAAGGGACAGGTGATGAATCAGCCCCAGCATTTT. Translated, it gives CASSKGQVMNQPQHF. The variable domain in full, with the rest retrieved from reference TRBV19 and TRBJ1-5, is DGGITQSPKYLFRKEGQNVTLSCEQNLNHDAMYWYRQDPGQGLRLIYYSQIVNDFQKGDIAEGYSVSREKKESFPLTVTSAQKNPTAFYLCASSKGQVMNQPQHFGDGTRLSIL.

This clonotype showed up many times. J is TRBJ1-1 and V is TRBV7-2; no definite D call. V was shortened by 4 bases and J by 3 bases, with 3 bases between the two germline ends. The germline CDR1 and CDR2 sequences are SGHTA and FQGNSA. This CDR3 is built from 11 residues. CDR3 residues: CASSWDTEAFF. Here the CDR3 DNA reads TGTGCCAGCAGCTGGGACACTGAAGCTTTCTTT.

This clonotype was counted many times. The V and J genes are TRBV19 and TRBJ1-2; no reliable D call. Germline values: CDR1 LNHDA, CDR2 SQIVND (reference sequence). The V and J ends lost 1 base and 3 bases respectively, with 9 bases between them. This CDR3 is built from 14 residues. CDR3 sequence: CASSIGQAYYGYTF. DNA for the CDR3: TGTGCCAGTAGTATAGGTCAGGCTTACTATGGCTACACCTTC.

This clonotype was found many times. The chain links TRBV19 to TRBJ1-4; D is perhaps TRBD1 (5 bases). Germline V gene data show CDR1 as LNHDA and CDR2 as SQIVND (reference sequence). V shed 8 bases and J shed 4 bases, with 11 bases lying between them. CDR3 length: 13 amino acids. In nucleotides, the CDR3 is TGTGCCAGTCGACAGCTAATTAATGAAAAACTGTTTTTT. It translates to CASRQLINEKLFF.

In this sample, this clonotype turned up a few times. The J gene is TRBJ2-3, the V gene TRBV28; 9 nucleotides match TRBD2. The CDR3 length is 15 residues. V trimming: 3 bases; J trimming: 2 bases; junction bases outside the gene matches: 3. Germline assignment: CDR1 MDHEN and CDR2 SYDVKM. CDR3 residues: CASSLTSGFTDTQYF. CDR3 in DNA: TGTGCCAGCAGTTTGACTAGCGGCTTCACAGATACGCAGTATTTT.

This clonotype was picked up many times. This sequence joins TRBV5-1 and TRBJ1-4, with D possibly being TRBD1 (6 bases). V shed 3 bases and J shed 5 bases, with 17 bases lying between them. The CDR3 spans 16 residues. Germline-derived CDR1 and CDR2 are SGHRS and YFSETQ. The CDR3 loop reads CASSSIRPGGNEKLFF. CDR3 nucleotide sequence: TGCGCCAGCAGCTCGATCCGGCCGGGGGGCAATGAAAAACTGTTTTTT.